The rows below give T cell receptor beta chains drawn from one sample of a study of shared clonotypes between healthy human individuals. Here immunoSEQ multiplex PCR was the method, and the copy in TCRdb shows in-frame clones only, minus some. The sample yields millions of clones, just over 90% seen once. Sequenced sample: naive CD4+ T cells sorted from blood. All receptors come from a man younger than 30 in good health. Both conserved end residues are part of each CDR3. D genes are given only for firm matches. Clone size, where shown, is once, few, many, or a class for clones that have expanded.

size,J,D,V,CDR3,DNA
.,TRBJ1-1,TRBD1,TRBV6-5,CAVLDRLNTEAFF,TGTGCCGTCCTGGACAGGTTGAACACTGAAGCTTTCTTT
once,TRBJ2-2,.,TRBV4-1,CASSQPDRRTGELFF,TGCGCCAGCAGCCAGCCAGACAGGCGCACCGGGGAGCTGTTTTTT
.,TRBJ1-2,.,TRBV7-9,CASSLDSRSYGYTF,TGTGCCAGCAGCTTAGACTCGCGGTCCTATGGCTACACCTTC
.,TRBJ2-5,.,TRBV5-6,CASSEGETQYF,TGTGCCAGCAGCGAGGGAGAGACCCAGTACTTC
.,TRBJ1-5,.,TRBV27,CASSLEMNQPQHF,TGTGCCAGCAGCCTAGAAATGAATCAGCCCCAGCATTTT
.,TRBJ1-3,.,TRBV5-1,CASSLAGVGNTIYF,TGCGCCAGCAGCTTGGCGGGGGTAGGAAACACCATATATTTT
.,TRBJ2-3,.,TRBV19,CASSRLGRRTDTQYF,TGTGCCAGTAGTAGACTAGGTAGGCGCACAGATACGCAGTATTTT
.,TRBJ2-7,TRBD1,TRBV2,CASSPQGTHEQYF,TGTGCCAGCAGTCCACAGGGGACCCACGAGCAGTACTTC
once,TRBJ2-3,.,TRBV19,CASSIKDSTDTQYF,TGTGCCAGTAGTATAAAGGACAGCACAGATACGCAGTATTTT
.,TRBJ2-7,.,TRBV5-1,CASSPTGTGNYEQYF,TGCGCCAGCAGCCCGACCGGGACGGGAAACTACGAGCAGTACTTC
.,TRBJ2-5,.,TRBV19,CASSGAGKETQYF,TGTGCCAGTAGCGGCGCGGGTAAAGAGACCCAGTACTTC
.,TRBJ2-2,TRBD1,TRBV11-2,CASSPGQGVTGELFF,TGTGCCAGCAGCCCGGGACAGGGAGTCACCGGGGAGCTGTTTTTT
.,TRBJ2-7,TRBD1,TRBV6-5,CASSSRTGREQYF,TGTGCCAGCAGTTCACGGACAGGGCGGGAGCAGTACTTC
once,TRBJ2-2,.,TRBV7-9,CAIVTGTQTTGELFF,TGTGCCATTGTTACAGGGACTCAAACGACCGGGGAGCTGTTTTTT
.,TRBJ1-4,.,TRBV2,CASRGWTATNEKLFF,TGTGCCAGCAGGGGGTGGACAGCAACTAATGAAAAACTGTTTTTT
few,TRBJ2-2,.,TRBV6-5,CASSVTGNTGELFF,TGTGCCAGCAGTGTGACAGGGAACACCGGGGAGCTGTTTTTT
.,TRBJ2-3,TRBD1,TRBV5-1,CASSLDRGITDTQYF,TGCGCCAGCAGCCTGGACAGGGGGATCACAGATACGCAGTATTTT
.,TRBJ2-7,TRBD2,TRBV19,CASSISSGDSYEQYF,TGTGCCAGTAGTATATCTAGCGGGGACTCCTACGAGCAGTACTTC
.,TRBJ1-3,TRBD1,TRBV30,CAWSNQGAGNTIYF,TGTGCCTGGAGTAATCAGGGGGCTGGAAACACCATATATTTT
once,TRBJ2-2,.,TRBV2,CASRGRYTGELFF,TGTGCCAGCAGAGGCAGATACACCGGGGAGCTGTTTTTT
.,TRBJ2-5,.,TRBV6-5,CASRRKETQYF,TGTGCCAGCAGGAGAAAAGAGACCCAGTACTTC
.,TRBJ2-2,.,TRBV18,CASSPPSNTGELFF,TGTGCCAGCTCACCACCATCGAACACCGGGGAGCTGTTTTTT
.,TRBJ1-2,.,TRBV4-1,CASSQEGTSYYGYTF,TGCGCCAGCAGCCAAGAAGGGACATCGTACTATGGCTACACCTTC
few,TRBJ1-6,TRBD1,TRBV5-1,CASRGRGDSPLHF,TGCGCCAGCAGGGGCAGGGGGGATTCACCCCTCCACTTT